The 29 T cell receptor beta chains below come from one sample, sequenced in a study of blood T cell repertoires in COVID-19. The table came from immunoSEQ multiplex PCR; TCRdb's copy has only in-frame clones and leaves some out. The data hold around 270,000 clones, with around 82% observed a single time. The sequenced sample consisted of peripheral blood. All receptors derive from a person aged 70 to 80 with COVID-19, enrolled during active disease.

On this clone: Different DNA sequences within this sample yield the same CDR3. V is TRBV7-9 and J is TRBJ2-3; tentatively, D is TRBD1 (5 bases). Trimming left V 1 base short and J 0 bases short, with 8 bases between. The CDR3 has 15 residues. Germline CDR1 SEHNR, CDR2 FQNEAQ (reference sequence). The CDR3 loop reads CASSLVAGSTDTQYF. In DNA, the CDR3 is TGTGCCAGCAGCTTAGTGGCAGGGAGCACAGATACGCAGTATTTT.

V and J are TRBV4-2 and TRBJ2-7, with 7 bases fitting TRBD2. V lost 5 bases and J lost 0; bases outside the gene matches: 4. The CDR3 length is 14 residues. Germline V gene sequence: CDR1 LGHNA, CDR2 YNFKEQ. CDR3 DNA sequence: TGTGCCAGCAGCTCGCGCGGGGGCTCCTACGAGCAGTACTTC. Translated: CASSSRGGSYEQYF.

This clone showed up just a few times. J is TRBJ1-1 and V is TRBV30; 8 bases match TRBD1. CDR1 is GTSNPN and CDR2 is SVGIG in the germline V gene (reference sequence). The V segment lost 0 bases and the J segment 11 bases; nucleotides outside the gene matches: 8. The CDR3 is 13 amino acids. CDR3 DNA sequence: TGTGCCTGGAGTGTATTGGGGAGACAGGGGGCTTTCTTT. It is translated as CAWSVLGRQGAFF.

The chain is built from TRBV19 and TRBJ2-5, with a tentative D call TRBD1 (5 bases). Germline V gene data show CDR1 as LNHDA and CDR2 as SQIVND (reference sequence). The V gene lost 5 bases and the J gene lost 4 bases, with 11 bases spanning the gap. There are 13 residues in the CDR3. CDR3 coding DNA: TGTGCCAGTAGTGTTCAGGGTAGAGAGACCCAGTACTTC. This codes for CASSVQGRETQYF.

A word on this clone: The sample contains more than one DNA sequence encoding this CDR3. The gene calls are TRBV28 and TRBJ2-5; no clear D. CDR1 is MDHEN, CDR2 SYDVKM, per germline. The length of the CDR3 is 13 residues. Trimming pared 4 bases from V and 0 bases from J, leaving 6 bases between. Here the CDR3 DNA reads TGTGCCAGCAGTTACCAGTACCAAGAGACCCAGTACTTC. This translates into CASSYQYQETQYF.

CDR3 in amino acids: CASSLLLSRGQPQHF. The CDR3 DNA sequence: TGTGCCAGCAGTTTATTACTAAGTAGGGGTCAGCCCCAGCATTTT. The rearrangement links TRBV28 to TRBJ1-5, with D possibly TRBD1 on 5 matching bases. The CDR3 contains 15 residues. Per the germline V gene, CDR1 is MDHEN and CDR2 is SYDVKM. Trimming took off 1 base at V and 6 bases at J, with 13 bases between the two ends.

This clone was observed a single time. Other DNA sequences in this sample translate to the same CDR3. CDR3 nucleotides: TGTGCCAGCAGCTCCGGGACTAGCGGGACCAGCTCCTACAATGAGCAGTTCTTC. Amino acid sequence: CASSSGTSGTSSYNEQFF. This rearrangement joins TRBV5-4 to TRBJ2-1; 13 bases map to TRBD2. The CDR3 sequence is 18 residues long. Germline V gene sequence: CDR1 SGHNT, CDR2 YYREEE (reference sequence). V was pared by 3 bases and J by 0 bases, with 6 bases of the junction left unmatched.

The V and J genes are TRBV5-4 and TRBJ2-1; the match to TRBD2 covers 9 bases. The V and J ends lost 6 bases and 4 bases, in that order; junction bases with no gene match: 14. In germline, CDR1 is SGHNT, CDR2 YYREEE (reference sequence). The CDR3 has 17 residues. The CDR3 loop is CASMRGGSQGRYNEQFF. Written as DNA, the CDR3 is TGTGCCAGCATGCGGGGGGGCAGCCAGGGTCGGTACAATGAGCAGTTCTTC.

As to this clone: Other DNA sequences from this sample encode an identical CDR3 as well. The V and J genes are TRBV7-8 and TRBJ1-5; 7 nucleotides line up with TRBD1. The germline V gene encodes CDR1 SGHVS and CDR2 FQNEAQ. V lost 3 bases, J lost 4 bases, and 3 bases stayed unmatched. There are 14 residues in the CDR3. CDR3 in amino acids: CASSLQQGNQPQHF. The CDR3 bases are TGTGCCAGCAGCTTGCAACAGGGGAATCAGCCCCAGCATTTT.

The chain carries TRBV2 and TRBJ1-1; D call uncertain. CDR1 SNHLY and CDR2 FYNNEI come from the germline V gene. The V end was cut by 7 bases, the J end by 8 bases, with 11 bases between. This CDR3 has 11 amino acids. CDR3 coding DNA: TGTGCCAGCATGGCCTCGACAGAAGCTTTCTTT. Its translation is CASMASTEAFF.

V and J are TRBV7-2 and TRBJ1-5; weak D call: TRBD1 (5 bases). V lost 5 bases to trimming and J lost 3 bases, with 11 bases between them. Germline CDR1 is SGHTA and CDR2 is FQGNSA. The length of the CDR3 is 14 residues. CDR3 residues: CASSPQGLNQPQHF. CDR3 coding DNA: TGTGCCAGCAGCCCCCAGGGCCTCAATCAGCCCCAGCATTTT.

The rearrangement joins TRBV5-6 to TRBJ2-5; D might be TRBD1 (6 bases). Trimming took 1 base from V and 4 from J, leaving 14 bases between them. Germline loops: CDR1 SGHDT, CDR2 YYEEEE. This CDR3 has 15 residues. The CDR3 nucleotides are TGTGCCAGCAGCTTGTACTGGACAGATAGAGAGACCCAGTACTTC. Amino acid sequence: CASSLYWTDRETQYF.

The chain uses TRBV9 and TRBJ2-3; tentative D call: TRBD2 (5 bases). Trimming took off 10 bases at V and 4 bases at J, with 10 bases between the two ends. Per germline, CDR1 SGDLS and CDR2 YYNGEE. The CDR3 consists of 11 residues. In DNA, the CDR3 is TGTGCCGGAGGTGAGGCAGATACGCAGTATTTT. Its protein product is CAGGEADTQYF.

The chain's CDR3 is CASSTSDRAFRAFF. In nucleotides, the CDR3 is TGTGCCAGCAGCACCTCCGACAGGGCATTCAGAGCTTTCTTT. This sequence joins TRBV9 and TRBJ1-1; 7 bases fit TRBD1. CDR3 length equals 14 residues. Per the germline V gene, CDR1 is SGDLS and CDR2 is YYNGEE. J was trimmed by 10 bases and V by 4 bases; bases with no gene match: 13. Looking up the rest from reference TRBV9 and TRBJ1-1 gives the full variable domain: DSGVTQTPKHLITATGQRVTLRCSPRSGDLSVYWYQQSLDQGLQFLIQYYNGEERAKGNILERFSAQQFPDLHSELNLSSLELGDSALYFCASSTSDRAFRAFFGQGTRLTVV.

The chain employs TRBV5-8 and TRBJ1-1; D gene ambiguous. From germline, CDR1 is SGHTS and CDR2 YDEGEE. The CDR3 sequence is 11 residues long. Trimming left V 4 bases short and J 12 bases short, with 13 bases between. CDR3 protein: CASSERTLTFF. The CDR3 region has the DNA TGTGCCAGCAGCGAACGGACTTTGACTTTCTTT.

The rearrangement joins TRBV4-1 to TRBJ1-2, with TRBD1 matching 8 bases. This CDR3 has 15 residues. The germline V gene encodes CDR1 MGHRA and CDR2 YSYEKL. V dropped 4 bases and J dropped 7; count of bases not matched to a gene: 11. This CDR3 reads CASSPYLWTGTGYTF. CDR3 nucleotides: TGCGCCAGCAGCCCATATTTATGGACAGGGACTGGCTACACCTTC.

This clone showed up just a few times. The V and J genes are TRBV29-1 and TRBJ1-5; D gene unclear. The V end lost 5 bases, the J end lost 3 bases, and 11 bases lay between the germline ends. The CDR3 extends over 13 amino acids. In germline, CDR1 is SQVTM, CDR2 ANQGSEA. CDR3 region: CSVSIGDNQPQHF. CDR3 coding DNA: TGCAGCGTTAGCATCGGAGACAATCAGCCCCAGCATTTT.

This clone was counted only a few times. The chain is built from TRBV2 and TRBJ1-5; TRBD1 is a possible D gene (6 bases). Trimming removed 6 bases at V and 6 bases at J, with 18 bases between. In germline, CDR1 is SNHLY, CDR2 FYNNEI. The CDR3 length is 15 residues. CDR3 residues: CASSALPGGGQPQHF. The CDR3 nucleotides are TGTGCCAGCAGCGCACTCCCGGGAGGGGGTCAGCCCCAGCATTTT.

The V gene is TRBV29-1, the J gene TRBJ2-3, with TRBD1 matching over 8 bases. Germline V lookup: CDR1 SQVTM, CDR2 ANQGSEA. The CDR3 is 14 amino acids. V lost 7 bases, J lost 3 bases, and 9 bases stayed unmatched. CDR3 amino acids: CSARGQGGTDTQYF. The CDR3 DNA reads TGCAGCGCCAGAGGACAGGGAGGTACAGATACGCAGTATTTT.

This clone was seen a handful of times. The chain recombines TRBV7-2 with TRBJ2-2; TRBD2 matches 14 bases. There are 16 residues in the CDR3. Germline V gives CDR1 SGHTA, CDR2 FQGNSA. V trimming: 5 bases; J trimming: 5 bases; junction bases outside the gene matches: 4. The DNA for the CDR3 is TGTGCCAGCAGCGTGGGACTAGCGGGAGATACCGGGGAGCTGTTTTTT. The encoded protein is CASSVGLAGDTGELFF.

CDR3 amino acids: CASSCKLQGRTEAFF. The DNA for the CDR3 is TGTGCCAGCAGCTGTAAACTACAGGGAAGGACTGAAGCTTTCTTT. The gene calls are TRBV21-1 and TRBJ1-1; the table names TRBD1, a call not compared with the DNA. TRBV21-1 is given as a pseudogene. The CDR3 has 15 amino acids.

The V call is TRBV12-3 or TRBV12-4, the J call TRBJ1-1; D not resolved. V was shortened by 7 bases and J by 4 bases, with 13 bases between the two germline ends. This CDR3 comprises 13 residues. The CDR3 nucleotides are TGTGCCAGCAACGAGGAAGTGATCACTGAAGCTTTCTTT. Translated: CASNEEVITEAFF.

The chain has TRBV9 and TRBJ2-1; the D gene is possibly TRBD1 (6 bases). V lost 4 bases to trimming and J lost 2 bases, with 19 bases between them. CDR3 length: 17 amino acids. Germline CDR1 SGDLS, CDR2 YYNGEE. This chain's CDR3 is CASSQEPTGLPYNEQFF. CDR3 DNA: TGTGCCAGCAGCCAAGAACCCACAGGGTTGCCCTACAATGAGCAGTTCTTC.

About this clone: The identical CDR3 is also encoded by other nucleotide sequences in the sample. The V gene is TRBV7-2, the J gene TRBJ2-7, with D unclear. Germline V CDR1 and CDR2: SGHTA, FQGNSA. The CDR3 consists of 15 residues. V gave up 0 bases and J gave up 1 base, with 10 bases separating them. CDR3 nucleotide sequence: TGTGCCAGCAGCTTAGCTACGTCGGGTTCCTACGAGCAGTACTTC. This encodes CASSLATSGSYEQYF.

This clone was detected only once. The chain joins TRBV28 to TRBJ1-5, with D maybe TRBD1 (5 bases). The germline V gene has CDR1 MDHEN and CDR2 SYDVKM. The length of the CDR3 is 12 residues. V was shortened by 10 bases and J by 6 bases, with 13 bases between the two germline ends. The chain's CDR3 is CATLGGVQPQHF. CDR3 in DNA: TGTGCCACCCTTGGGGGGGTTCAGCCCCAGCATTTT.

This chain uses TRBV7-9 with TRBJ2-3; D remains unclear. Germline V gene sequence: CDR1 SEHNR, CDR2 FQNEAQ (reference sequence). The ends were cut back, 7 bases at V and 2 bases at J, with 13 bases in the middle. The CDR3 extends over 14 amino acids. The CDR3 sequence: CASTGPSYTDTQYF. The DNA of the CDR3 is TGTGCCAGCACCGGGCCTTCTTACACAGATACGCAGTATTTT.

This clone has a count of ten or more. V usage is TRBV5-1 and J usage is TRBJ1-6; 8 bases match TRBD1. From germline, CDR1 is SGHRS and CDR2 YFSETQ. The V gene end was trimmed by 0 bases and the J gene end by 8 bases; junction bases not matched to a gene: 4. CDR3 length: 15 amino acids. CDR3 coding DNA: TGCGCCAGCAGCTTGGCAGGGGGCGAGGATTCACCCCTCCACTTT. It is translated as CASSLAGGEDSPLHF.

J is TRBJ2-5 and V is TRBV5-6; 12 bases agree with TRBD1. Germline V lookup: CDR1 SGHDT, CDR2 YYEEEE. The CDR3 has 19 amino acids. V dropped 1 base and J dropped 1; count of bases not matched to a gene: 11. The CDR3 DNA reads as TGTGCCAGCAGCTTGTTCGGGACAGGGGGCGGACGGAGCCAAGAGACCCAGTACTTC. Protein product: CASSLFGTGGGRSQETQYF.

This clone was observed once. The V gene is TRBV19, the J gene TRBJ2-7, with a tentative D call TRBD1 (5 bases). The V end was cut by 10 bases, the J end by 6 bases, with 16 bases between. The CDR3 loop spans 12 amino acids. Germline lookup yields CDR1 LNHDA and CDR2 SQIVND (reference sequence). The CDR3 loop reads CAKGASGGEQYF. For the CDR3, the DNA is TGTGCCAAAGGGGCCTCGGGCGGCGAGCAGTACTTC. Filled out from reference TRBV19 and TRBJ2-7, the complete variable domain reads DGGITQSPKYLFRKEGQNVTLSCEQNLNHDAMYWYRQDPGQGLRLIYYSQIVNDFQKGDIAEGYSVSREKKESFPLTVTSAQKNPTAFYLCAKGASGGEQYFGPGTRLTVT.